These T cell receptor beta chains were read from a single sample in a study of T cell changes during pregnancy in multiple sclerosis. Here immunoSEQ multiplex PCR was the method, and the copy in TCRdb shows in-frame clones only, minus some. This table holds fewer than 45,000 clones, roughly 92% found once. The specimen comprised CD4+ T cells from peripheral blood mononuclear cells, sampled in the first trimester of pregnancy. These receptors all come from a female donor with multiple sclerosis, enrolled in a pregnancy study. CDR3s include the opening cysteine and the closing phenylalanine or tryptophan. The order of the fields is D gene, V gene, J gene, clone size, CDR3 protein, CDR3 DNA. A D gene is named only where the DNA matches it firmly. Clone size, where shown, is once, few, many, or a class for clones that have expanded.

>-|TRBV5-6|TRBJ2-6|-
CASSQLLSGSGANVLTF
TGTGCCAGCAGTCAACTACTGAGTGGGTCTGGGGCCAACGTCCTGACTTTC
>TRBD2|TRBV28|TRBJ2-2|few
CASSKGLALGELFF
TGTGCCAGCAGTAAAGGACTAGCTCTGGGGGAGCTGTTTTTT
>-|TRBV4-1|TRBJ2-1|-
CASSQDLGGGNYNEQFF
TGCGCCAGCAGCCAAGATCTAGGCGGGGGCAATTACAATGAGCAGTTCTTC
>TRBD1|TRBV11-2|TRBJ1-5|-
CASSLDRGQNQPQHF
TGTGCCAGCAGCTTAGATAGGGGGCAGAATCAGCCCCAGCATTTT
>-|TRBV18|TRBJ1-1|-
CASSPGLNTEAFF
TGTGCCAGCTCACCAGGTCTAAACACTGAAGCTTTCTTT
>-|TRBV6-6|TRBJ2-3|-
CASTLRDTQYF
TGTGCCAGCACCCTAAGAGATACGCAGTATTTT
>TRBD2|TRBV5-8|TRBJ2-2|-
CASRLIAGAITGELFF
TGTGCCAGCAGGTTAATAGCGGGAGCGATCACCGGGGAGCTGTTTTTT
>TRBD1|TRBV5-6|TRBJ2-7|-
CASSLAPGTDYEQYF
TGTGCCAGCAGCTTGGCGCCTGGGACAGACTACGAGCAGTACTTC
>-|TRBV11-3|TRBJ1-1|-
CASSLWAETEAFF
TGTGCCAGCAGCTTATGGGCTGAGACTGAAGCTTTCTTT
>-|TRBV5-4|TRBJ2-7|-
CASSLAGLQSYEQYF
TGTGCCAGCAGCTTGGCGGGTTTACAATCCTACGAGCAGTACTTC
>-|TRBV28|TRBJ2-2|-
CASRTPGQNTGELFF
TGTGCCAGCCGCACACCGGGACAGAACACCGGGGAGCTGTTTTTT
>TRBD2|TRBV5-1|TRBJ2-1|-
CASSSGTSGSGEQFF
TGCGCCAGCAGCTCCGGGACTAGCGGGAGTGGTGAGCAGTTCTTC
>-|TRBV18|TRBJ1-1|-
CASSPTQGYAFF
TGTGCCAGCTCCCCCACCCAGGGATACGCTTTCTTT
>TRBD2|TRBV28|TRBJ2-1|once
CASSISYGGTSGSGEQFF
TGTGCCAGCAGTATTTCCTATGGGGGGACTAGCGGGAGTGGTGAGCAGTTCTTC
>TRBD2|TRBV2|TRBJ2-2|once
CASTSGTLGGELFF
TGTGCCTCGACTAGCGGGACACTAGGGGGGGAGCTGTTTTTT
>TRBD1|TRBV19|TRBJ1-2|-
CASSGQGPTNYGYTF
TGTGCCAGTAGCGGACAGGGACCTACTAACTATGGCTACACCTTC
>-|TRBV27|TRBJ1-2|-
CASTAGTPPYGYTF
TGTGCCAGCACAGCCGGGACACCACCCTATGGCTACACCTTC
>TRBD1|TRBV7-9|TRBJ2-3|once
CASSFIALGQGADTQYF
TGTGCCAGCAGCTTTATTGCTTTGGGACAGGGTGCAGATACGCAGTATTTT